This TCR beta chain was documented in a study of blood T cell repertoires in COVID-19. At the level of the study: PBMCs, B-cell-depleted T cells, or T cells provided the cDNA or gDNA that made up the material.

This clone was found many times. Sequencing used immunoSEQ multiplex PCR; TCRdb keeps in-frame clones, though not all of them. The table shows about 480,000 clones, with 75% to 90% occurring only once. CDR1 and CDR2 (germline): MNHEY, SMNVEV (reference sequence). The CDR3 contains 12 residues. The V end lost 0 bases, the J end lost 12 bases, and 9 bases lay between the germline ends. Participants reported their clinical history, and cohort assignment relied on those reports. The clonotype was recovered from a woman aged 55 to 70 who had recovered from COVID-19. The V call is TRBV27, the J call TRBJ2-1; a possible D gene is TRBD1 (5 bases). The sequenced sample consisted of PBMCs or T cells enriched from blood (not recorded which). The chain's CDR3 is CASSLSGLGQFF. CDR3 coding DNA: TGTGCCAGCAGTTTATCGGGGCTAGGGCAGTTCTTC.